The present entry profiles one TCR beta chain with its context. Its antigen is not known. The data were taken from a study of cytomegalovirus exposure and HLA in healthy donors. CDR3 length equals 17 residues. Germline V gene data show CDR1 as SGDLS and CDR2 as YYNGEE. V dropped 3 bases and J dropped 9; count of bases not matched to a gene: 16. This PCR relied on a set of 60 Vbeta primers and 13 Jbeta primers. Data came from immunoSEQ multiplex PCR; TCRdb stores just in-frame clones and leaves some out. Of about 120,000 clones listed, 66% are singletons. General study points: The study carried out a later analysis of TCR beta sequences. It associated about 15,000 of them with specific HLA alleles at a false discovery rate of 0.05.

The chain is built from TRBV9 and TRBJ2-2; TRBD2 aligns across 8 bases. Sequencing was performed on PBMCs. This TCR was recovered from a man in his late teens or twenties in good health and CMV-seronegative. In DNA, the CDR3 is TGTGCCAGCAGCGGAAGGGGGGAAGCGGGGGCGCCCTGGGAGCTGTTTTTT. It encodes CASSGRGEAGAPWELFF.